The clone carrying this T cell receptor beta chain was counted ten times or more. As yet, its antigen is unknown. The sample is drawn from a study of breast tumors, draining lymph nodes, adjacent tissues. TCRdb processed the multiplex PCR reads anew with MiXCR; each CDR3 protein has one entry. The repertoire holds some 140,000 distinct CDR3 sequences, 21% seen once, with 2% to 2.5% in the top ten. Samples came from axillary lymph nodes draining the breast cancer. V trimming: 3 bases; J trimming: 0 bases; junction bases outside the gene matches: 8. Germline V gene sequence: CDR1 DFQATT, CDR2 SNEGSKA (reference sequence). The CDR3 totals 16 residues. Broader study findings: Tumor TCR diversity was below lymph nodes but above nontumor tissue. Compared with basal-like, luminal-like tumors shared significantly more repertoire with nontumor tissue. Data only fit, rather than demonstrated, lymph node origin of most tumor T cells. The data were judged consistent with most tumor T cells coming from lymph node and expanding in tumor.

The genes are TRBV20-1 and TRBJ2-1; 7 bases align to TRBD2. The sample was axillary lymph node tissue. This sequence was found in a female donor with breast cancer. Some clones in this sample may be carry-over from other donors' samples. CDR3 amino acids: CSASLLGGGSYNEQFF. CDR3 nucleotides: TGCAGTGCTAGCCTCCTGGGCGGGGGCTCCTACAATGAGCAGTTCTTC.